The table lists the clone carrying this T cell receptor (beta chain) with many counts. This sample is drawn from a study of CD8 T cells in ankylosing spondylitis. Each CDR3 protein gets one entry after TCRdb re-called the 5' RACE reads with MiXCR. This sample has about 150,000 distinct CDR3 sequences, with 11% found just once. The TCR comes from a female donor with ankylosing spondylitis or in good health (not recorded which). The sample consisted of blood, either unsorted or a sorted T cell fraction (not recorded which).

CDR3 sequence reads: CASSIDGNTEAFF. DNA of the CDR3: TGTGCCAGCAGCATAGACGGGAACACTGAAGCTTTCTTT. The chain carries TRBV7-9 and TRBJ1-1; D gene unclear. V was trimmed by 5 bases and J by 1 base, leaving 8 bases between them. Germline V gene lookup returns CDR1 SEHNR and CDR2 FQNEAQ (reference sequence). The CDR3 loop spans 13 amino acids.